The 31 T cell receptor beta chains listed next were all sequenced from one sample in a study of blood T cell repertoires in COVID-19. TCRdb's copy holds only in-frame clones and misses some; the assay was immunoSEQ multiplex PCR. The sample consists of about 140,000 clones, about 83% of them appearing once. Sequences were obtained from peripheral blood. These receptors originate from a man younger than 45 with COVID-19, enrolled during active disease.

This clone was seen more than once but under ten times. The J gene is TRBJ1-4, the V gene TRBV2, with 8 nucleotides matching TRBD1. CDR1 and CDR2 from the germline V gene are SNHLY and FYNNEI. CDR3 size: 16 residues. V trimming: 5 bases; J trimming: 3 bases; junction bases outside the gene matches: 8. The chain's CDR3 is CASSLTGDSANEKLFF. The CDR3 DNA reads TGTGCCAGCAGTCTGACAGGGGATTCAGCTAATGAAAAACTGTTTTTT.

This clone was observed a handful of times. For the CDR3, the DNA is TGTGCCAGCAGCTTAGCGGGACAGGGGAAGTACAATGAGCAGTTCTTC. Residues: CASSLAGQGKYNEQFF. The chain has TRBV11-2 and TRBJ2-1, with TRBD1 identical over 10 bases. The V segment lost 1 base and the J segment 4 bases; nucleotides outside the gene matches: 4. CDR3 size: 16 residues. Per germline, CDR1 SGHAT and CDR2 FQNNGV.

The CDR3 reads CASSPGGRAYEQYF. CDR3 bases: TGTGCCAGCAGCCCTGGAGGGAGGGCGTACGAGCAGTACTTC. The chain employs TRBV3-1 (or the pseudogene TRBV3-2) and TRBJ2-7, with TRBD2 matching over 7 bases. CDR1 LGHDT and CDR2 YNNKEL come from the germline V gene (reference sequence). V shed 4 bases and J 4 bases; nucleotides not matched to a gene: 7. The CDR3 runs to 14 residues.

J is TRBJ2-5 and V is TRBV10-1; 14 bases align to TRBD2. The CDR3 loop spans 16 amino acids. V gave up 5 bases and J gave up 4 bases; unmatched junction bases: 6. CDR1 is WNHNN and CDR2 is SYGVQD in the germline V gene (reference sequence). CDR3 in amino acids: CASSLGLAGVGETQYF. As DNA, the CDR3 is TGCGCCAGCAGTTTGGGACTAGCGGGAGTTGGAGAGACCCAGTACTTC.

The chain joins TRBV6-5 to TRBJ1-1; D perhaps matches TRBD1 (5 bases). The length of the CDR3 is 12 residues. Between the trimmed V and J ends, which lost 0 bases and 8 bases, there was a span of 7 bases. The germline V gene encodes CDR1 MNHEY and CDR2 SVGAGI. CDR3 protein: CASSYSGGEAFF. DNA for the CDR3: TGTGCCAGCAGTTACTCGGGGGGAGAAGCTTTCTTT.

The chain has TRBV19 and TRBJ2-5; D gene ambiguous. The V and J ends lost 3 bases and 5 bases respectively, with 10 bases between them. There are 13 residues in the CDR3. The germline CDR1 and CDR2 sequences are LNHDA and SQIVND (reference sequence). CDR3 amino acids: CASSIVSEETQYF. CDR3 in DNA: TGTGCCAGTAGTATCGTTAGTGAGGAGACCCAGTACTTC.

The rearrangement uses TRBV6-5 and TRBJ2-7, with TRBD2 matching over 9 bases. Germline V lookup: CDR1 MNHEY, CDR2 SVGAGI. This CDR3 is built from 15 residues. The trim removed 0 bases at V and 2 bases at J, leaving 2 bases unmatched. For the CDR3, the DNA is TGTGCCAGCAGTTACTCGCCTAGCGGGGCCTACGAGCAGTACTTC. Its translation: CASSYSPSGAYEQYF.

The chain joins TRBV28 to TRBJ2-7; 11 positions agree with TRBD1. This CDR3 contains 15 residues. CDR1 MDHEN and CDR2 SYDVKM come from the germline V gene. Germline trimming cut 0 bases from V and 2 bases from J; bases unmatched to any gene: 0. The CDR3 nucleotides are TGTGCCAGCAGTTTATGGGGACAGGGGGCCTACGAGCAGTACTTC. Translating gives CASSLWGQGAYEQYF. The whole variable domain, remainder taken from reference TRBV28 and TRBJ2-7, is DVKVTQSSRYLVKRTGEKVFLECVQDMDHENMFWYRQDPGLGLRLIYFSYDVKMKEKGDIPEGYSVSREKKERFSLILESASTNQTSMYLCASSLWGQGAYEQYFGPGTRLTVT.

This clone appeared once. This chain joins TRBV5-1 and TRBJ2-3; maybe TRBD1 (6 bases). Germline V gene data show CDR1 as SGHRS and CDR2 as YFSETQ. This CDR3 spans 16 amino acids. Trimming took 0 bases from V and 3 from J, leaving 14 bases between them. The CDR3 bases are TGCGCCAGCAGCTTGGAACCAGCAGGGGTAACAGATACGCAGTATTTT. It specifies CASSLEPAGVTDTQYF.

The chain carries TRBV7-2 and TRBJ1-1; D remains ambiguous. V was pared by 5 bases and J by 0 bases, with 19 bases between. The CDR3 is 17 residues long. Germline CDR1 SGHTA, CDR2 FQGNSA. The CDR3: CASSGGHGSIMNTEAFF. CDR3 coding DNA: TGTGCCAGCAGCGGAGGTCACGGGTCAATCATGAACACTGAAGCTTTCTTT.

The chain recombines TRBV7-8 with TRBJ2-3; possibly TRBD1 for D (8 bases). CDR3 length: 15 residues. From germline, CDR1 is SGHVS and CDR2 FQNEAQ. V lost 5 bases, J lost 3 bases, and 15 bases lay in between. CDR3 coding DNA: TGTGCCAGCAGCCCAAAACAGGGGGGGACAGATACGCAGTATTTT. Translation gives CASSPKQGGTDTQYF.

The chain joins TRBV6-2 or TRBV6-3 to TRBJ2-1, with 9 bases identical to TRBD2. CDR1 and CDR2 (germline): MNHEY, SVGEGT. With V trimmed by 0 bases and J by 4 bases, 7 bases remained unmatched. This CDR3 region has 17 residues. CDR3 in amino acids: CASSYSPSLAGYNEQFF. The DNA for the CDR3 is TGTGCCAGCAGTTACTCGCCGTCCCTAGCGGGGTACAATGAGCAGTTCTTC.

The gene calls are TRBV5-1 and TRBJ2-5; 12 bases map to TRBD2. After removal of 0 bases from V and 2 bases from J, the junction contained 5 bases not matched to a gene. The CDR3 consists of 17 residues. Looked up from germline, CDR1 is SGHRS and CDR2 is YFSETQ. The CDR3 protein is CASSLVELAGGQETQYF. The CDR3 coding sequence is TGCGCCAGCAGCTTGGTAGAACTAGCGGGAGGTCAAGAGACCCAGTACTTC.

J is TRBJ2-7 and V is TRBV19; D is perhaps TRBD1 (5 bases). Germline V gene lookup returns CDR1 LNHDA and CDR2 SQIVND (reference sequence). The V and J ends lost 7 bases and 3 bases respectively, with 19 bases between them. This CDR3 spans 15 amino acids. The CDR3 region is CASTHRAKGDYEQYF. CDR3 in DNA: TGTGCCAGTACTCACCGGGCTAAAGGGGACTACGAGCAGTACTTC.

CDR3 in amino acids: CASSVWSTGTEAFF. The CDR3 region has the DNA TGTGCCAGCAGCGTGTGGTCCACGGGCACTGAAGCTTTCTTT. This chain connects TRBV7-9 to TRBJ1-1, with D hard to call. The length of the CDR3 is 14 residues. Trimming removed 5 bases from V and 4 bases from J, with 14 bases in between. The germline V gene has CDR1 SEHNR and CDR2 FQNEAQ (reference sequence).

This chain connects TRBV9 to TRBJ2-5; D is undetermined. Germline V CDR1 and CDR2: SGDLS, YYNGEE. Trimming removed 2 bases from V and 7 bases from J, with 9 bases in between. The CDR3 length is 12 residues. CDR3 in DNA: TGTGCCAGCAGCGTGTTAGATGGGACCCAGTACTTC. Translating it yields CASSVLDGTQYF.

V is TRBV10-3 and J is TRBJ1-5, with TRBD1 as a possible D gene (5 bases). Trimming removed 0 bases at V and 0 bases at J, with 12 bases between. The CDR3 consists of 17 residues. Germline values: CDR1 ENHRY, CDR2 SYGVKD. In DNA form, the CDR3 reads TGTGCCATCAGTGAGTCGAGACGGGGGGGTAGCAATCAGCCCCAGCATTTT. It codes for CAISESRRGGSNQPQHF.

This clone was seen just once. The rearrangement uses TRBV7-2 and TRBJ2-7; D might be TRBD2 (5 bases). The CDR3 runs to 15 residues. V dropped 1 base and J dropped 0 bases, with 10 bases sitting between them. Germline V gene data show CDR1 as SGHTA and CDR2 as FQGNSA. For the CDR3, the DNA is TGTGCCAGCAGCTTAGGGAGGCAGGACTCCTACGAGCAGTACTTC. This sequence encodes CASSLGRQDSYEQYF.

The rearrangement uses TRBV16 and TRBJ1-1, with a weak D call TRBD1 (5 bases). Trimming stripped 0 bases from V and 11 bases from J, with 10 bases between. The CDR3 is made up of 12 amino acids. Germline V gene lookup returns CDR1 KGHSY and CDR2 FQNENV. The CDR3 DNA sequence: TGTGCCAGCAGCCAATCGGTGGGGCGCGCTTTCTTT. Its translation: CASSQSVGRAFF. The full variable domain, its missing parts supplied by reference TRBV16 and TRBJ1-1, is GEEVAQTPKHLVRGEGQKAKLYCAPIKGHSYVFWYQQVLKNEFKFLISFQNENVFDETGMPKERFSAKCLPNSPCSLEIQATKLEDSAVYFCASSQSVGRAFFGQGTRLTVV.

This chain uses TRBV10-3 with TRBJ2-1; the match to TRBD1 covers 7 bases. The length of the CDR3 is 14 residues. With 6 bases clipped from V and 0 bases from J, the junction kept 2 bases outside the gene matches. The V gene's germline CDR1 is ENHRY and CDR2 SYGVKD. CDR3 amino acids: CAISPGGSYNEQFF. As DNA, the CDR3 is TGTGCCATCAGCCCAGGGGGCTCCTACAATGAGCAGTTCTTC.

This clone was observed once. This chain uses TRBV3-1 (or the pseudogene TRBV3-2) with TRBJ1-6; TRBD1 agrees at 8 bases. Per germline, CDR1 LGHDT and CDR2 YNNKEL (reference sequence). The V and J ends lost 4 bases and 8 bases, in that order; junction bases with no gene match: 10. This CDR3 is built from 16 residues. The CDR3 DNA reads TGTGCCAGCAGCCGAGGGCTGACAGGGGCTTATTCACCCCTCCACTTT. The encoded protein is CASSRGLTGAYSPLHF.

The V call is TRBV11-2, the J call TRBJ2-1; D remains ambiguous. The CDR3 is 17 amino acids. The V gene lost 0 bases and the J gene lost 2 bases, with 14 bases spanning the gap. CDR1 SGHAT and CDR2 FQNNGV come from the germline V gene. CDR3 sequence reads: CASSLDSLPRAYNEQFF. DNA for the CDR3: TGTGCCAGCAGCTTAGACTCCCTCCCCCGGGCCTACAATGAGCAGTTCTTC.

The V call is TRBV30, the J call TRBJ2-2, with unresolved D. The germline V and J ends were trimmed by 4 bases and 1 base, with 10 bases remaining between them. CDR1 GTSNPN and CDR2 SVGIG come from the germline V gene (reference sequence). The CDR3 consists of 14 residues. CDR3 bases: TGTGCCTGGATGAGGCTCAGGAACACCGGGGAGCTGTTTTTT. Translated: CAWMRLRNTGELFF.

V usage is TRBV7-9 and J usage is TRBJ1-1; 9 positions match TRBD1. CDR1 is SEHNR and CDR2 is FQNEAQ in the germline V gene (reference sequence). The CDR3 covers 16 residues. V lost 5 bases to trimming and J lost 3 bases; unmatched junction nucleotides: 10. CDR3 sequence reads: CASSIDRGTSDTEAFF. CDR3 bases: TGTGCCAGCAGCATTGACAGGGGGACGAGTGACACTGAAGCTTTCTTT.

The chain links TRBV14 to TRBJ2-2; 7 bases are a match to TRBD2. The CDR3 extends over 15 amino acids. V lost 2 bases to trimming and J lost 6 bases; unmatched junction nucleotides: 6. Germline CDR1 and CDR2: SGHDN and FVKESK. CDR3 in amino acids: CASSQNGAGAGELFF. CDR3 bases: TGTGCCAGCAGCCAAAATGGCGCGGGAGCCGGGGAGCTGTTTTTT.

The chain recombines TRBV5-6 with TRBJ2-5; no clear D. CDR3 size: 13 residues. V gave up 4 bases and J gave up 2 bases, with 9 bases separating them. Germline V gene sequence: CDR1 SGHDT, CDR2 YYEEEE. The CDR3 bases are TGTGCCAGCAGCATAACTACTCAAGAGACCCAGTACTTC. It encodes CASSITTQETQYF.

This clone has only one observation. The rearrangement links TRBV11-1 to TRBJ2-7, with 11 bases that match TRBD1. J was trimmed by 2 bases and V by 5 bases; bases with no gene match: 5. CDR1 and CDR2 from the germline V gene are SGHAT and FQDESV (reference sequence). CDR3 length equals 15 residues. The DNA of the CDR3 is TGTGCCAGCAGCAACTGGGACAGGGGGGCCTACGAGCAGTACTTC. This encodes CASSNWDRGAYEQYF.

The chain links TRBV24-1 to TRBJ2-5, with TRBD1 matching 9 bases. The CDR3 runs to 16 residues. The V gene's germline CDR1 is KGHDR and CDR2 SFDVKD. The ends lost 4 bases at V and 5 bases at J; junction bases unmatched: 10. The CDR3 bases are TGTGCCACCAGTGAAAACAGGGGGCGCATTGCGGAGACCCAGTACTTC. Its protein is CATSENRGRIAETQYF.

In its sample, this clone was seen once. The rearrangement uses TRBV6-6 and TRBJ1-2; 8 nucleotides agree with TRBD1. CDR3 length equals 16 residues. The junction had 9 bases not matched to a gene; V was cut back by 6 bases and J by 0 bases. CDR1 is MNHNY, CDR2 SVGAGI, per germline (reference sequence). This CDR3 reads CASSKLQGVANYGYTF. The CDR3 nucleotides are TGTGCCAGCAGCAAGTTACAGGGGGTAGCTAACTATGGCTACACCTTC.

The chain links TRBV20-1 to TRBJ2-3, with 11 bases matching TRBD2. Looked up from germline, CDR1 is DFQATT and CDR2 is SNEGSKA (reference sequence). Trimming cost V 3 bases and J 0 bases; bases outside gene matches: 8. The CDR3 loop spans 17 amino acids. The CDR3 region is CSASTSGSRTSTDTQYF. The DNA for the CDR3 is TGCAGTGCTAGTACTAGCGGGAGCCGAACTAGCACAGATACGCAGTATTTT.

This chain links TRBV18 with TRBJ2-7; perhaps TRBD1 as D (6 bases). Trimming removed 2 bases at V and 5 bases at J, with 13 bases between. CDR1 is KGHSH and CDR2 is LQKENI in the germline V gene. The length of the CDR3 is 14 residues. The CDR3 nucleotides read TGTGCCAGCTCACCAGGGCAGGGGTGGAACGAGCAGTACTTC. This codes for CASSPGQGWNEQYF.